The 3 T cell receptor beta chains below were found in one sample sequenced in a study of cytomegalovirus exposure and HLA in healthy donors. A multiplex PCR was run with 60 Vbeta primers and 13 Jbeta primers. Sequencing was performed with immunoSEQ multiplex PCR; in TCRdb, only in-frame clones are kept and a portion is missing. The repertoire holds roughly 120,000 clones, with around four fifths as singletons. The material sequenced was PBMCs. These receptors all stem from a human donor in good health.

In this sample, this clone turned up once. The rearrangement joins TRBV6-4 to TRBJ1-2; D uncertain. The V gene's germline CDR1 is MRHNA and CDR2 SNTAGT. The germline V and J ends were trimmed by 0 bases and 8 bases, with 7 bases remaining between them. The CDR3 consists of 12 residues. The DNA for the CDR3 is TGTGCCAGCAGTGACTCCCGACTCGGCTACACCTTC. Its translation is CASSDSRLGYTF.

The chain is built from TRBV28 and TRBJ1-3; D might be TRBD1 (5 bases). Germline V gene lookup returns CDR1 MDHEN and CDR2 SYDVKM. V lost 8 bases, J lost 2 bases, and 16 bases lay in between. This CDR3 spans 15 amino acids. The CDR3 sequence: CASLTPGFTGNTIYF. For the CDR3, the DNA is TGTGCCAGCCTCACCCCAGGGTTTACTGGAAACACCATATATTTT.

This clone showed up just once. The CDR3 sequence is CASSVSVSGELFF. The CDR3 DNA follows: TGTGCCAGCAGCGTCAGTGTGTCCGGGGAGCTGTTTTTT. The gene calls are TRBV9 and TRBJ2-2; D gene ambiguous. The CDR3 is made up of 13 amino acids. Germline values: CDR1 SGDLS, CDR2 YYNGEE. V was clipped by 2 bases and J by 6 bases, with 8 bases between them.